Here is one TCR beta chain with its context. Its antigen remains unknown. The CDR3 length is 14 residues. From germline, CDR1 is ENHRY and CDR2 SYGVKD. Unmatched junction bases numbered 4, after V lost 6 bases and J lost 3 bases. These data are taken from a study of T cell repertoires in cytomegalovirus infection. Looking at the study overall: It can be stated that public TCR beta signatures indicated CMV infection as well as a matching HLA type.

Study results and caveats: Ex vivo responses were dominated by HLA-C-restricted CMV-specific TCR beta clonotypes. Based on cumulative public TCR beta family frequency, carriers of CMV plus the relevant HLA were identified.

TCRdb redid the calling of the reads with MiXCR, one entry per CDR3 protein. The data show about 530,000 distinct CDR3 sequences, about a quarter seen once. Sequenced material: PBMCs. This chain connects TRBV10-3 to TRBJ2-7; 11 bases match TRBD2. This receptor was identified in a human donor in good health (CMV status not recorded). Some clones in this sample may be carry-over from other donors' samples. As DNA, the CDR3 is TGTGCCATCAGCGGGACTAGCGGTTTCTACGAGCAGTACTTC. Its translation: CAISGTSGFYEQYF.